Listed here is a single T cell receptor (beta chain). Its antigen is unidentified. The data are from a study of blood T cells in healthy people across ages. Sample-barcoded 5' priming and a J-beta primer mix drove a second PCR of about 6 to 12 cycles. Unique molecular identifiers of 12 random nucleotides labeled each cDNA. TCRdb passed the 5' RACE reads through MiXCR, listing each CDR3 protein once. The sample consists of 850,000 to 1,300,000 distinct CDR3 sequences, around 43% of them appearing once. General study results and limits: Nothing was known about donor CMV status, and this possibly confounded expanded clonotype changes.

Trimming took off 0 bases at V and 3 bases at J, with 9 bases between the two ends. Looked up from germline, CDR1 is DFQATT and CDR2 is SNEGSKA (reference sequence). The CDR3 loop spans 14 amino acids. The receptor was derived from a woman aged 60 to 75 in good health. The chain joins TRBV20-1 to TRBJ2-1; no reliable D call. The specimen sequenced was blood. CDR3 in DNA: TGCAGTGCTAGAGATGGCCAGCACTACAATGAGCAGTTCTTC. Protein sequence: CSARDGQHYNEQFF.